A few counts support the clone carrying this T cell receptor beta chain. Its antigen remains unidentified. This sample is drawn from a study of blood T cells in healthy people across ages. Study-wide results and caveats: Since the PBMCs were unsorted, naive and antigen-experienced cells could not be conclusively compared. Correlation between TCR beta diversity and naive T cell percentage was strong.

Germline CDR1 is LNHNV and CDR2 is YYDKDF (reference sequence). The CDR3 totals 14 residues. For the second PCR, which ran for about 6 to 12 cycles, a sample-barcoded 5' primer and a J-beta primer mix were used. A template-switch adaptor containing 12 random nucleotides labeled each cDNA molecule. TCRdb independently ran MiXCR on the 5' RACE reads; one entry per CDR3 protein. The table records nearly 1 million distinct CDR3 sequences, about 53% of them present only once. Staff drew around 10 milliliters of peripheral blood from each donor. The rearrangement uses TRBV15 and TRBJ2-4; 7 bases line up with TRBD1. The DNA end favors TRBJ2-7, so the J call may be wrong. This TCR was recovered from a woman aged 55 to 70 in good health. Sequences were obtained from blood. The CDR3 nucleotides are TGTGCCACCAGCTCAAGGACAGGCGCCTACGAGCAGTACTTC. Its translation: CATSSRTGAYEQYF.